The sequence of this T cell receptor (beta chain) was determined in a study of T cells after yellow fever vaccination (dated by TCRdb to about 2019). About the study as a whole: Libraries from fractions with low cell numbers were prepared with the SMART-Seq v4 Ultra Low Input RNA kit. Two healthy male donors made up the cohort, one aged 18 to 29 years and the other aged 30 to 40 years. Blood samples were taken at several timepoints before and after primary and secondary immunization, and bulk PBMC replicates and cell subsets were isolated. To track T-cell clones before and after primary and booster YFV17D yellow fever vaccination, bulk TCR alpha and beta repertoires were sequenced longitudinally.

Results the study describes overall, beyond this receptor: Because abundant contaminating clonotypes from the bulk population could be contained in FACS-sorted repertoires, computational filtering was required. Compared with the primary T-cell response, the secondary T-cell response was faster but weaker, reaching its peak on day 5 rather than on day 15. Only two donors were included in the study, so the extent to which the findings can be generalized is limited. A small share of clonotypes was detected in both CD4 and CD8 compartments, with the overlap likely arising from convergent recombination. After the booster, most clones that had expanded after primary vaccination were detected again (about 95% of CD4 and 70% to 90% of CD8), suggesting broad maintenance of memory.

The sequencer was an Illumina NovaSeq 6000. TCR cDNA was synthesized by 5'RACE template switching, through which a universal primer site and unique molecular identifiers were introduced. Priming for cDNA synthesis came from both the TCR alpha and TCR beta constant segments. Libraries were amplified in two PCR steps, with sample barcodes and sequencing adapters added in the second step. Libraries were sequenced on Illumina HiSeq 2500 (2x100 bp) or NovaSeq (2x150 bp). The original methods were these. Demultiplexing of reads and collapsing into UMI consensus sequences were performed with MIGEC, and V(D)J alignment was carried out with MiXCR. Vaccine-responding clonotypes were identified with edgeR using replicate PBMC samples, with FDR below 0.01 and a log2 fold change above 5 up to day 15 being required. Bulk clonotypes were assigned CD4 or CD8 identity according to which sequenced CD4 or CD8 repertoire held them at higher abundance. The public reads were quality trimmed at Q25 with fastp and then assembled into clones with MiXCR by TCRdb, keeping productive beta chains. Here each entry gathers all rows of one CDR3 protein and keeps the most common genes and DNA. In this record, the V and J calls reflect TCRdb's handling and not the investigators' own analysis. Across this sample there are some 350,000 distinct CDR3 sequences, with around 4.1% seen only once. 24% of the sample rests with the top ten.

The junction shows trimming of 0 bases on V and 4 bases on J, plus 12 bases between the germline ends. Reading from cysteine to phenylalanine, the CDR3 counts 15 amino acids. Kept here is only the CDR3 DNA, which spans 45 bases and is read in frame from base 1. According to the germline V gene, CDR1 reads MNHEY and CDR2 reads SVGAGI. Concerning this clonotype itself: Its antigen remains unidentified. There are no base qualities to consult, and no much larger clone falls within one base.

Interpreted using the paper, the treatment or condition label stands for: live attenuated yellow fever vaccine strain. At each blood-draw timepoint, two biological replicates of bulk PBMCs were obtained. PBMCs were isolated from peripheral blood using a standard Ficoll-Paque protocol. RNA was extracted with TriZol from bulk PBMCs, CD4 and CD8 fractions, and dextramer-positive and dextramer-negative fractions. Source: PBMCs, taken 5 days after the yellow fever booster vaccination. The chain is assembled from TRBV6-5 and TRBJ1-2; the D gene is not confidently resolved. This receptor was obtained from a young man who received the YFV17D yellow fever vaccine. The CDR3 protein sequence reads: CASSYSSQSSYGYTF. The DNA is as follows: TGTGCCAGCAGTTACTCCTCCCAGTCAAGCTATGGCTACACCTTC.